This TCR beta chain was observed in a study of CD8+ T cells in alopecia areata. Broader study findings: Affected scalp, especially in alopecia totalis/universalis, had a higher clonality than normal scalp did.

This clone was recorded a few times. Its antigen is not identified. In the same sample, other DNA sequences code for this CDR3. The sample's treatment: oral pan-JAK inhibitor, 5-10 mg twice daily. Extraction of RNA preceded its reverse transcription into cDNA, which served as the sequencing template. The assay was immunoSEQ multiplex PCR, and TCRdb's table has in-frame clones only and misses some. The sample records a few hundred thousand clones, under 40% being singletons. This CDR3 comprises 13 residues. The germline CDR1 and CDR2 sequences are KGHSH and LQKENI. Deletions cut 2 bases from V and 3 bases from J, with 7 bases between.

The material sequenced was CD4+ T cells sorted from blood, taken around week 31, from a patient treated with tofacitinib. The clonotype was recovered from a human donor with alopecia areata. V is TRBV18 and J is TRBJ1-1; D unresolved. This CDR3 is CASSPSPDTEAFF. As DNA, the CDR3 is TGTGCCAGCTCACCATCACCCGACACTGAAGCTTTCTTT. The complete variable domain, with remaining parts taken from reference TRBV18 and TRBJ1-1, reads NAGVMQNPRHLVRRRGQEARLRCSPMKGHSHVYWYRQLPEEGLKFMVYLQKENIIDESGMPKERFSAEFPKEGPSILRIQQVVRGDSAAYFCASSPSPDTEAFFGQGTRLTVV.